The present entry profiles one T cell receptor beta chain with its context. Its specificity is not known. Profiling relied on immunoSEQ multiplex PCR, and the TCRdb table lists in-frame clones only, not all of them. Found here are more than 1,200,000 clones, about 98.5% of them singletons; the top ten hold 0.36%. A CD45RA+ naive subset and a CD45RA-negative memory subset were split from CD4+ cells. This entry comes from a study of shared clonotypes between healthy human individuals. Overall study results and limits: The study found roughly 5% of naive CD4 clonotypes shared across four donors.

The ends were cut back, 4 bases at V and 5 bases at J, with 14 bases in the middle. The CDR3 contains 14 residues. Per the germline V gene, CDR1 is SGHNT and CDR2 is YYREEE (reference sequence). The TCR sequence derives from a man under 40 in good health. J is TRBJ2-3 and V is TRBV5-4; D is possibly TRBD1 (5 bases). Sequencing used naive CD4+ T cells sorted from blood. The subset was: CD45RA+ positively selected. The CDR3 DNA reads as TGTGCCAGCAGCCCGGACACAGCACAAGATACGCAGTATTTT. Translation gives CASSPDTAQDTQYF.